Listed here are 11 T cell receptor beta chains from one sample, sequenced in a study of tumor-infiltrating lymphocytes in primary liver carcinoma. RNA and DNA were co-extracted from about 20-30 mg of unsorted bulk tissue. With a constant-region primer, TCR beta cDNA was made from 450 to 500 ng of total RNA. Investigators got TCR beta libraries out of three nested multiplex PCR rounds, done with slightly modified ARM-PCR. With TRBV1-TRBV30 forward primers and a C-beta reverse primer, the first two PCR rounds were run for roughly 10 cycles each. TCRdb called the multiplex PCR reads again in MiXCR, with one record for every CDR3 protein. This table holds roughly 70,000 distinct CDR3 sequences, roughly two thirds found once. Sequenced sample: liver tumor tissue from sampling region 4. Regarding subset: tumor region T4, right-lateral pole. The receptors stem from a man aged 35-49 years with primary liver carcinoma and hepatitis B virus infection.

Regarding this clonotype: The CDR3 does not end in the conserved phenylalanine or tryptophan, so this is likely a read error. It is unclear where the CDR3 begins or ends on the DNA, so no DNA is shown, and the CDR3 is as TCRdb lists it. This chain links TRBV6-5 with TRBJ2-7; the D call of TRBD1 is as the table states it, not checked on the DNA. CDR1 and CDR2 (germline): MNHEY, SVGAGI. Both ends counted, the CDR3 spans 16 residues. CDR3: CASRPGQAAPFYEQCL.

This clonotype was observed many times. V usage is TRBV29-1 and J usage is TRBJ1-1; 7 bases agree with TRBD1. The CDR3 has 12 amino acids. Germline CDR1 and CDR2: SQVTM and ANQGSEA. V lost 5 bases, J lost 4 bases, and 4 bases stayed unmatched. Here the CDR3 reads CSVWSGGTEAFF. The CDR3 DNA is TGCAGCGTTTGGTCAGGGGGCACTGAAGCTTTCTTT.

This clonotype was observed once. Without the conserved terminal phenylalanine or tryptophan, this CDR3 likely stems from a read error. This chain uses TRBV11-2 with TRBJ2-2, with unresolved D. CDR1 and CDR2 from the germline V gene are SGHAT and FQNNGV. V lost 1 base to trimming and J lost 10 bases, with 22 bases between them. The CDR3 totals 17 residues. For the CDR3, the DNA is TGTGCCAGCAGCTTAGCATTAGGATGGGCGAACGCCGCGGAGCTGTTTTCT. Its protein product is CASSLALGWANAAELFS.

This clonotype has more than one count but fewer than ten. V usage is TRBV28 and J usage is TRBJ2-7; 9 bases agree with TRBD2. The CDR3 covers 14 residues. The germline CDR1 and CDR2 sequences are MDHEN and SYDVKM. J was trimmed by 3 bases and V by 6 bases; bases with no gene match: 6. The CDR3 here is CASRPLAGIYEQYF. CDR3 coding DNA: TGTGCCAGCAGACCGCTAGCGGGGATCTACGAGCAGTACTTC.

This clonotype was seen only a few times. The V and J genes are TRBV20-1 and TRBJ1-6, with 8 bases identical to TRBD1. The ends lost 6 bases at V and 9 bases at J; junction bases unmatched: 10. This CDR3 has 14 residues. Germline V gene sequence: CDR1 DFQATT, CDR2 SNEGSKA (reference sequence). The CDR3, as DNA: TGCAGTGCACACACGGACAGGGAGAGTTCACCCCTCCACTTT. Its translation: CSAHTDRESSPLHF.

The chain has TRBV28 and TRBJ2-6; unclear D gene. This CDR3 has 15 residues. The germline gives CDR1 MDHEN, CDR2 SYDVKM. V lost 10 bases to trimming and J lost 4 bases, with 17 bases between them. CDR3 sequence (DNA): TGTGCCACCCTCCGAACACGAGCAGGGGCCAACGTCCTGACTTTC. Its translation is CATLRTRAGANVLTF.

Notes on this clonotype: Compared with germline, one end of the junction differs, possibly owing to a read error. V and J are TRBV28 and TRBJ2-7; D call uncertain. The germline gives CDR1 MDHEN, CDR2 SYDVKM. There are 12 residues in the CDR3. As DNA, the CDR3 is TGCGCCAGCAGTCGTAACATTCACGAGCTGTACTTC. This codes for CASSRNIHELYF.

This chain connects TRBV12-3 or TRBV12-4 to TRBJ1-1; D gene unclear. Trimming removed 6 bases from V and 3 bases from J, with 11 bases in between. This CDR3 contains 13 residues. CDR3 coding DNA: TGTGCCAGCAGGACCACAACGGACACTGAAGCTTTCTTT. Its translation is CASRTTTDTEAFF.

This clonotype turned up a few times. A much larger clone differs from this one at a single base, so this may be a read error. The V call is TRBV30, the J call TRBJ2-7; no definite D call. CDR1 is GTSNPN and CDR2 is SVGIG in the germline V gene (reference sequence). The CDR3 totals 11 residues. The CDR3 loop reads CAWSLHYEKYF. In DNA form, the CDR3 reads TGTGCCTGGAGTTTGCACTACGAGAAGTACTTC.

Comments on this clonotype: A read error is possible here, since a much larger clone lies one base away. The chain couples TRBV7-6 to TRBJ2-5; 11 bases are a match to TRBD2. The CDR3 is 16 residues long. The germline V gene encodes CDR1 SGHVS and CDR2 FNYEAQ. The CDR3 DNA sequence: TGTGCCATCAGCTCGCTAGCGGGAGGCTCCCTCAAGGCCCAGTACTTC. Translating gives CAISSLAGGSLKAQYF.

This clonotype was seen once. One base away lies a much larger clone, so this may be a sequencing read error. V gene TRBV5-1 combines with J gene TRBJ2-7; 8 nucleotides match TRBD1. Germline-derived CDR1 and CDR2 are SGHRS and YFSETQ. CDR3 size: 13 residues. CDR3 loop: CASSAWTGREQYF. The CDR3 DNA reads as TGTGCCAGCAGCGCCTGGACAGGGCGCGAGCAGTACTTC.